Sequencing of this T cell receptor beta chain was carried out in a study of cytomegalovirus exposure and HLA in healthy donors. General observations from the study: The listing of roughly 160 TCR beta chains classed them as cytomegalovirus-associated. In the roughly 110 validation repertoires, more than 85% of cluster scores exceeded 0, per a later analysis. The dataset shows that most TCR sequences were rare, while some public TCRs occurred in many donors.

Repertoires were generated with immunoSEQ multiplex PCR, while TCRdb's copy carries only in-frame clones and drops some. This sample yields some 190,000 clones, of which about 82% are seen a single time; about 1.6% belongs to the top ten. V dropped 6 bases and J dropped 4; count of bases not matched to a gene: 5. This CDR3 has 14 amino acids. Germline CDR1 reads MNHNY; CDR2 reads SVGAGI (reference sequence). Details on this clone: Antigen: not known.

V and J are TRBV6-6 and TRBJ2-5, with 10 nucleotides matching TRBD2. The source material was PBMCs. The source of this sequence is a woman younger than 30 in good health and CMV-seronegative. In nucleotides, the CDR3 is TGTGCCAGCAGGGTAGCGGGAGGTACAGAGACCCAGTACTTC. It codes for CASRVAGGTETQYF.